Listed below are T cell receptor beta chains from one sample, sequenced in a study of memory CD4+ T cells and cytomegalovirus serostatus. Sequencing used immunoSEQ multiplex PCR; TCRdb keeps in-frame clones, though not all of them. The sample records tens of thousands of clones, around 78% being singletons. The sequencing sample was made of memory CD4+ T cells from blood. Every receptor here comes from an adult in good health and CMV-seronegative. CDR3s include the opening cysteine and the closing phenylalanine or tryptophan. D genes are given only for firm matches. Only part of the rows carry a size: once, few, many, or a class if the clone is expanded.

>14|TRBJ1-4|NA|TRBV7-6|NA
TGTGCCAGCAGATCGAATCGAGGGAGTGAAAAACTGTTTTTT
CASRSNRGSEKLFF
>15|TRBJ1-1|TRBD1|TRBV29-1|NA
TGCAGCGCTGGGGCCCTCGGACAGGGGGTCACTGAAGCTTTCTTT
CSAGALGQGVTEAFF
>13|TRBJ1-1|NA|TRBV29-1|once
TGCAGCGTTGACCACCCCGGGGGCACTGAAGCTTTCTTT
CSVDHPGGTEAFF
>13|TRBJ2-1|NA|TRBV6-6|NA
TGTGCCAGCAGCCGTGACAGCTACAATGAGCAGTTCTTC
CASSRDSYNEQFF
>14|TRBJ1-5|NA|TRBV9|NA
TGTGCCAGCAGCGTAGGAGGGGGTGGTCAGCCCCAGCATTTT
CASSVGGGGQPQHF
>14|TRBJ1-3|NA|TRBV7-9|NA
TGTGCCAGCAGCTTGACAGCAATTGGAAACACCATATATTTT
CASSLTAIGNTIYF
>11|TRBJ2-7|NA|TRBV6-5|few
TGTGCCCTAGGGGGGTCAGAAGAGCAGTACTTC
CALGGSEEQYF
>14|TRBJ1-3|NA|TRBV30|once
TGTGCCTGGGGAGGGGGAAGAGATGGAAACACCATATATTTT
CAWGGGRDGNTIYF
>13|TRBJ1-2|NA|TRBV5-4|few
TGTGCCAGCAGCTTAGGAATGGACTATGGCTACACCTTC
CASSLGMDYGYTF
>14|TRBJ2-7|NA|TRBV18|NA
TGTGCCAGCTCATCTCAGTCCAGCTCCTACGAGCAGTACTTC
CASSSQSSSYEQYF
>13|TRBJ2-1|NA|TRBV27|NA
TGTGCCAGCAGTTTTGACTGGTGGGGTGAGCAGTTCTTC
CASSFDWWGEQFF
>15|TRBJ1-2|NA|TRBV4-3|NA
TGCGCCAGCAGCCAAGGGTGGCAGGTTAACTATGGCTACACCTTC
CASSQGWQVNYGYTF
>12|TRBJ1-2|NA|TRBV2|NA
TGTGCCAGCAGCCGACAGTTGCTGGGCTACACCTTC
CASSRQLLGYTF
>14|TRBJ1-1|NA|TRBV7-9|few
TGTGCCAGCAGCTTAACCCAGGAGAACACTGAAGCTTTCTTT
CASSLTQENTEAFF
>15|TRBJ1-2|TRBD1|TRBV5-1|NA
TGCGCCAGCAGCTTGGAGATTGCAGGGGGCTATGGCTACACCTTC
CASSLEIAGGYGYTF
>15|TRBJ1-6|NA|TRBV5-5|many
TGTGCCAGCAGCTTGGTCGAGACGGTTAATTCACCCCTCCACTTT
CASSLVETVNSPLHF
>15|TRBJ1-4|TRBD1|TRBV9|NA
TGTGCCAGCAGCGTGACCGGGACAGGCAATGAAAAACTGTTTTTT
CASSVTGTGNEKLFF
>15|TRBJ2-5|TRBD2|TRBV9|few
TGTGCCAGCAGCTTACGGGGGGGCCCCTTGGAGACCCAGTACTTC
CASSLRGGPLETQYF
>14|TRBJ2-3|NA|TRBV5-1|NA
TGCGCCAGCAGCCCCGGCGGGGTCGCAGATACGCAGTATTTT
CASSPGGVADTQYF
>16|TRBJ1-5|NA|TRBV7-2|few
TGTGCCAGCAGCCTTAAGACAGGACTAACCAATCAGCCCCAGCATTTT
CASSLKTGLTNQPQHF
>13|TRBJ2-5|NA|TRBV2|NA
TGTGCCAGCAGAGACAGGAACCAAGAGACCCAGTACTTC
CASRDRNQETQYF
>18|TRBJ2-4|TRBD2|TRBV5-4|NA
TGTGCCAGCACCCCATCCCCAGCGGGGGGCTTAGCCAAAAACATTCAGTACTTC
CASTPSPAGGLAKNIQYF
>16|TRBJ2-1|TRBD1|TRBV7-2|NA
TGTGCCAGCAGTTCGGCCGGGACAGGGGGCCACAATGAGCAGTTCTTC
CASSSAGTGGHNEQFF
>15|TRBJ2-1|NA|TRBV5-1|NA
TGCGCCAGCAGCTTGGTTCAGGGTGCCAACAATGAGCAGTTCTTC
CASSLVQGANNEQFF
>15|TRBJ1-6|NA|TRBV6-5|NA
TGTGCCAGCAGTTACGGTCCTTTCTATAATTCACCCCTCCACTTT
CASSYGPFYNSPLHF
>16|TRBJ1-5|TRBD1|TRBV5-5|NA
TGTGCCAGCAGCTTGTCCGACAGGGCGTCCAATCAGCCCCAGCATTTT
CASSLSDRASNQPQHF
>15|TRBJ2-1|NA|TRBV5-1|NA
TGCGCCAGCAGCTTGGTTCGGACCCCAAACAATGAGCAGTTCTTC
CASSLVRTPNNEQFF
>15|TRBJ2-7|TRBD1|TRBV9|NA
TGTGCCAGCAGCGCCGAAGGGGGACAGGGGAGAGAGCAGTACTTC
CASSAEGGQGREQYF
>15|TRBJ1-1|NA|TRBV6-5|few
TGTGCCAGCAGTTACTCATTTGTTACCTCGCTGCAAGCTTTCTTT
CASSYSFVTSLQAFF
>15|TRBJ1-1|NA|TRBV4-1|NA
TGCGCCAGCAGCCAATATATCTTGGGGGGTACTGAAGCTTTCTTT
CASSQYILGGTEAFF
>12|TRBJ2-7|NA|TRBV5-5|NA
TGTGCCAGCAGCCCGGACAGAGGTGAGCAGTACTTC
CASSPDRGEQYF
>15|TRBJ2-2|NA|TRBV19|NA
TGTGCCAGTAGTATAGATCTGGGCTGGGACGGGGAGCTGTTTTTT
CASSIDLGWDGELFF
>14|TRBJ1-6|TRBD1|TRBV19|few
TGTGCCAGCACGGGACAGGGAATTAATTCACCCCTCCACTTT
CASTGQGINSPLHF
>15|TRBJ1-1|NA|TRBV5-1|NA
TGCGCCAGCAGTAAAAGTTCGGGGATAAACACTGAAGCTTTCTTT
CASSKSSGINTEAFF
>14|TRBJ1-2|NA|TRBV6-5|NA
TGTGCCAGCAGAATATCTGGGGGGCGAGAAGGCTACACCTTC
CASRISGGREGYTF
>15|TRBJ2-3|NA|TRBV6-6|NA
TGTGCCAGCAGCGACCGACGGACTAGCACAGATACGCAGTATTTT
CASSDRRTSTDTQYF
>15|TRBJ2-7|NA|TRBV6-1|NA
TGTGCCAGCAGGGCGGGACTTTCGCCTTCCTACGAGCAGTACTTC
CASRAGLSPSYEQYF
>14|TRBJ1-3|NA|TRBV6-1|NA
TGTGCCAGCAGTGAATCAGGGGACGGAAACACCATATATTTT
CASSESGDGNTIYF
>16|TRBJ1-2|TRBD1|TRBV5-1|NA
TGCGCCAGCAGCACCGGGACAGGGCCTTCTAACTATGGCTACACCTTC
CASSTGTGPSNYGYTF
>13|TRBJ2-7|TRBD1|TRBV5-1|NA
TGCGCCAGCAGCTTGGGGGACAGGTACGAGCAGTACTTC
CASSLGDRYEQYF
>19|TRBJ1-2|TRBD1|TRBV7-2|once
TGCGCCAGCAGCTCATACTCCGGGACAGGGGACCTCTCTTACTATGGCTACACCTTC
CASSSYSGTGDLSYYGYTF
>15|TRBJ1-2|TRBD1|TRBV5-1|NA
TGCGCCAGCAGCTTGTTAACAGGGGGCGACTATGGCTACACCTTC
CASSLLTGGDYGYTF
>15|TRBJ1-5|NA|TRBV12-5|NA
TGTGCTAGTGCCAGTTTGGGGCAGGGGATTCAGCCCCAGCATTTT
CASASLGQGIQPQHF
>14|TRBJ2-3|NA|TRBV4-3|NA
TGCGCCAGCAGCCTCGGGGGGCCAGCAGATACGCAGTATTTT
CASSLGGPADTQYF
>13|TRBJ2-7|NA|TRBV18|medium-sized
TGTGCCAGCTCACCACCGGCAGCCCCCGAGCAGTACTTC
CASSPPAAPEQYF
>14|TRBJ2-3|NA|TRBV13|NA
TGTGCCAGCAGCTTAGGACAGCGCACAGATACGCAGTATTTT
CASSLGQRTDTQYF
>15|TRBJ1-6|TRBD1|TRBV30|NA
TGTGCCTGTACTCGCCGGGGACAGGGGGCTTCACCCCTCCACTTT
CACTRRGQGASPLHF
>15|TRBJ1-5|NA|TRBV23-1|NA
TGCGCCAGCAGTCAGGCAGGGGTTAGCAATCAGCCCCAGCATTTT
CASSQAGVSNQPQHF
>14|TRBJ2-3|NA|TRBV5-1|NA
TGCGCCAGCAGCTTGGGACTATCCCCAGATACGCAGTATTTT
CASSLGLSPDTQYF